These T cell receptor beta chains were read from a single sample in a study of control samples from healthy donors and cancer patients. The data were produced by immunoSEQ multiplex PCR, yet TCRdb's version contains in-frame clones alone and is incomplete. This sample has 150,000 to 160,000 clones; roughly 94% occur once, and the top ten carry approximately 5.7%. The source material was blood. These receptors came from a man in his forties in good health. CDR3s include the opening cysteine and the closing phenylalanine or tryptophan. Each record gives: J gene, clone size, V gene, D gene, CDR3 DNA, CDR3 protein. The D gene is left open where the match is weak. Some rows have no size entry. The others give once, few or many, or a class for an expanded clone.

TRBJ1-1,once,TRBV18,NA,TGTGCCAGCTCACCAAATGTGATGAACACTGAAGCTTTCTTT,CASSPNVMNTEAFF
TRBJ1-1,NA,TRBV6-2/TRBV6-3,NA,TGTGCCAGCAGTTACAGAGCGCGTTTTCCTTTCTTT,CASSYRARFPFF
TRBJ1-1,NA,TRBV5-6,NA,TGTGCCAGCAGCTTGGCAGCCGAAGCTTTCTTT,CASSLAAEAFF
TRBJ2-1,NA,TRBV5-1,TRBD1,TGCGCCAGCAGCGGGGACAGGGGCTACAATGAGCAGTTCTTC,CASSGDRGYNEQFF
TRBJ1-3,NA,TRBV9,NA,TGTGCCAGCAGCGTAGCCGGGGCCTCTGGAAACACCATATATTTT,CASSVAGASGNTIYF
TRBJ1-4,NA,TRBV9,NA,TGTGCCAGCAGCGTTTCTGGGTGGGATGAAAAACTGTTTTTT,CASSVSGWDEKLFF
TRBJ1-2,NA,TRBV24-1,NA,TGTGCCACCAGTGATACCCGGACACTCTATGGCTACACCTTC,CATSDTRTLYGYTF
TRBJ2-3,NA,TRBV2,TRBD2,TGTGCCAGCATGCGGGGGGCCTTCGGGGATACGCAGTATTTT,CASMRGAFGDTQYF
TRBJ1-2,NA,TRBV6-5,TRBD1,TGTGCCAGCAGTTACTCAGGAGGGGGCACCTATGGCTACACCTTC,CASSYSGGGTYGYTF
TRBJ2-7,NA,TRBV27,TRBD2,TGTGCCAGCAGCATGGGACTAGCCTACGAGCAGTACTTC,CASSMGLAYEQYF
TRBJ1-2,NA,TRBV4-3,NA,TGCGCCAGCAGCCAAGAGGTAGAAGGCGTGCACTATGGCTACACCTTC,CASSQEVEGVHYGYTF
TRBJ1-1,NA,TRBV10-2,TRBD1,TGCGCCAGCAGGGACACAGGGGGCGAAGCTTTCTTT,CASRDTGGEAFF
TRBJ1-5,few,TRBV5-1,NA,TGCGCCAGCAGCCCCGGGCCCCAGGGGAATCAGCCCCAGCATTTT,CASSPGPQGNQPQHF
TRBJ2-5,NA,TRBV9,NA,TGTGCCAGCAGCGTAGGTAGTGGCGAGACCCAGTACTTC,CASSVGSGETQYF
TRBJ1-1,NA,TRBV2,NA,TGTGCCAGCACTACGACCCCCGCGACTGAAGCTTTCTTT,CASTTTPATEAFF
TRBJ1-2,NA,TRBV29-1,TRBD1,TGCAGCGTCCTTGACAGGGTACTCGATGGCTACACCTTC,CSVLDRVLDGYTF
TRBJ2-7,NA,TRBV15,NA,TGTGCCACCAGCAGAGATCGCGGGACCCGCACCTACGAGCAGTACTTC,CATSRDRGTRTYEQYF
TRBJ2-7,NA,TRBV24-1,TRBD1,TGTGCCACCAGTCCCCGGGACAGCACTACCTACGAGCAGTACTTC,CATSPRDSTTYEQYF
TRBJ1-2,NA,TRBV6-6,TRBD1,TGTGCCAGCAGCCCTGGGACAGGGAACTACTATGGCTACACCTTC,CASSPGTGNYYGYTF
TRBJ2-1,NA,TRBV3-1/TRBV3-2,TRBD2,TGTGCCAGCAGCCAAACCGGGACTAGCGGGGGTCAGTGGTTCTTC,CASSQTGTSGGQWFF
TRBJ1-6,NA,TRBV3-1/TRBV3-2,TRBD1,TGTGCCAGCAGCCAAGGACAGGGGGTCTCACCCCTCCACTTT,CASSQGQGVSPLHF
TRBJ1-1,NA,TRBV9,NA,TGTGCCAGCAGCCCACGGGTCGGGGGGAACACTGAAGCTTTCTTT,CASSPRVGGNTEAFF
TRBJ1-6,NA,TRBV11-2,NA,TGTGCCAGCAGCCCACGGGGCGACAGGCCAAATTCACCCCTCCACTTT,CASSPRGDRPNSPLHF
TRBJ1-1,NA,TRBV7-2,NA,TGTGCCAGCAGCTTAGTAAACAGCAGGAACACTGAAGCTTTCTTT,CASSLVNSRNTEAFF
TRBJ2-1,NA,TRBV12-3/TRBV12-4,NA,TGTGCCAGCAGTTTAGCGCTGATAAATGAGCAGTTCTTC,CASSLALINEQFF
TRBJ2-7,NA,TRBV23-1,NA,TGCGCCAGCAGTCACGGGGTTTTACTGGGCTACGAGCAGTACTTC,CASSHGVLLGYEQYF
TRBJ2-3,NA,TRBV6-2/TRBV6-3,NA,TGTGCCAGCAGTTACCCCCGCGGCGGCAACCGAGATACGCAGTATTTT,CASSYPRGGNRDTQYF
TRBJ1-6,few,TRBV28,NA,TGTGCCAGCAGTAAACTGACTAATTCACCCCTCCACTTT,CASSKLTNSPLHF
TRBJ2-2,NA,TRBV2,NA,TGTGCCAGCAGTGAAGCGCTTACGTTCCACACCGGGGAGCTGTTTTTT,CASSEALTFHTGELFF
TRBJ2-7,NA,TRBV7-9,NA,TGTGCCAGCAAAGGGGCCAGGGACTACGAGCAGTACTTC,CASKGARDYEQYF
TRBJ1-5,NA,TRBV5-3,NA,TGTGCCAGAAGCTTGAGTCAGGGGAACAATCAGCCCCAGCATTTT,CARSLSQGNNQPQHF
TRBJ2-6,NA,TRBV19,NA,TGTGCCAGTAGTATCATCTCTGGGGCCAACGTCCTGACTTTC,CASSIISGANVLTF
TRBJ1-3,NA,TRBV14,TRBD1,TGTGCCAGCAGCGGGTGGGGGACAGCCGACTTCTCTGGAAACACCATATATTTT,CASSGWGTADFSGNTIYF
TRBJ1-2,NA,TRBV15,NA,TGTGCCACCAACCCAGGTTCCGCTAAGGGTGGCTACACCTTC,CATNPGSAKGGYTF
TRBJ1-4,NA,TRBV9,NA,TGTGCCAGCAGCGCCGGCGAAGCAACTAATGAAAAACTGTTTTTT,CASSAGEATNEKLFF
TRBJ2-6,once,TRBV28,NA,TGTGCCAGCAGTCCCCCGGCTGGGGCCAACGTCCTGACTTTC,CASSPPAGANVLTF
TRBJ1-5,NA,TRBV7-2,NA,TGTGCCAGCAGCTTAAGCCGATCCAATCAGCCCCAGCATTTT,CASSLSRSNQPQHF
TRBJ1-5,NA,TRBV2,TRBD1,TGTGCCAGCAGACAGGGGGCAGGCAATCAGCCCCAGCATTTT,CASRQGAGNQPQHF
TRBJ2-7,NA,TRBV10-3,TRBD2,TGTGCCATCAGTGAGACTAGCGGGGCAACCTACGAGCAGTACTTC,CAISETSGATYEQYF
TRBJ2-2,NA,TRBV7-2,NA,TGTGCCAGCAGCTTATATCGGCTACTGGGCGGGGAGCTGTTTTTT,CASSLYRLLGGELFF
TRBJ1-6,NA,TRBV7-6,NA,TGTGCCAGCAGCTTAGGTCCACCGTCACCCCTCCACTTT,CASSLGPPSPLHF
TRBJ1-2,NA,TRBV4-1,NA,TGCGCCAGCAGCCAACAGGGATCTAACTATGGCTACACCTTC,CASSQQGSNYGYTF
TRBJ2-5,NA,TRBV11-2,NA,TGTGCCAGCAGCTTGTGGCCCACAGAGACCCAGTACTTC,CASSLWPTETQYF
TRBJ1-6,NA,TRBV19,TRBD1,TGTGCCAGTAGAGGGGACAGAGATTCACCCCTCCACTTT,CASRGDRDSPLHF
TRBJ1-5,NA,TRBV7-2,TRBD1,TGTGCCAGCAGCTTAGGGACAGGGGCGGAGGTGCCCCAGCATTTT,CASSLGTGAEVPQHF
TRBJ2-7,NA,TRBV12-5,NA,TGTGCTAGTGGTTTGGTACTAGCCAGGGTCCCCTACGAGCAGTACTTC,CASGLVLARVPYEQYF
TRBJ1-6,NA,TRBV19,TRBD1,TGTGCCAGTAGTCGTCTACCGGGACAGGGGGCAAATTCACCCCTCCACTTT,CASSRLPGQGANSPLHF
TRBJ2-7,NA,TRBV11-2,NA,TGTGCCAGCAGCTTAGCGGGGGTCTACGAGCAGTACTTC,CASSLAGVYEQYF
TRBJ2-7,NA,TRBV10-3,TRBD1,TGTGCCATCAGCCCCGGGACAGGGGTTTCCTACGAGCAGTACTTC,CAISPGTGVSYEQYF